A few counts support the clone carrying this T cell receptor (beta chain). Its antigen is as yet unknown. The entry originates in a study of cytotoxic CD8 clonotypes in ibrutinib-treated CLL. Study-wide results and caveats: Age-matched healthy donor levels were exceeded by baseline clonality, which tracked circulating CD8+ T-cell counts.

Target depth was 1 in 200,000 to 1 in 1 million T cells, about 10x per clonotype. Method: immunoSEQ multiplex PCR; TCRdb's copy keeps in-frame clones and lacks some. The data show some 15,000 clones, roughly two thirds seen once. Germline V gives CDR1 SGHRS, CDR2 YFSETQ. V trimming: 4 bases; J trimming: 2 bases; junction bases outside the gene matches: 6. The length of the CDR3 is 16 residues. About 2.2 micrograms of genomic DNA came from cryopreserved PBMCs for TCR beta libraries. The sequences come from PBMCs, collected before ibrutinib treatment. The genes are TRBV5-1 and TRBJ2-6; TRBD1 agrees at 7 bases. The receptor's source is a human donor with chronic lymphocytic leukemia. CDR3 loop: CASSKLQGTGANVLTF. The CDR3 nucleotides read TGCGCCAGCAGCAAACTACAGGGGACTGGGGCCAACGTCCTGACTTTC.